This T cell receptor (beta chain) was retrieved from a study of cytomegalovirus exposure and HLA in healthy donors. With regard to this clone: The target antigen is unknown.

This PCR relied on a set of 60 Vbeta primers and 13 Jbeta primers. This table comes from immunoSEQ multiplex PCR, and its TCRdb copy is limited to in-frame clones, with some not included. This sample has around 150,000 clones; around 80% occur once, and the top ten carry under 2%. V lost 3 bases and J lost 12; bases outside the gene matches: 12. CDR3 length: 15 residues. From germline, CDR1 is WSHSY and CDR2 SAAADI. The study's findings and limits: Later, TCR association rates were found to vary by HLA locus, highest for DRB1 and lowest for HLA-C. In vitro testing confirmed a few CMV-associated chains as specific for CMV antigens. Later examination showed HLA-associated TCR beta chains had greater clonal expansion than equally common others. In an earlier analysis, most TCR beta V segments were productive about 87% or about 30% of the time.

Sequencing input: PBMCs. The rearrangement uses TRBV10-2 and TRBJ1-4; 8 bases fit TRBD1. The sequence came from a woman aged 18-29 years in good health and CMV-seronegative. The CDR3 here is CASSDPGTGNRELFF. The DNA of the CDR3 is TGCGCCAGCAGTGACCCCGGGACAGGAAACCGGGAACTGTTTTTT.